This T cell receptor beta chain was observed in a study of blood T cell repertoires in COVID-19. The method was immunoSEQ multiplex PCR; TCRdb's version includes in-frame clones alone and lacks a portion of them. The sample holds 300,000 to 400,000 clones, about nine tenths seen once. Germline CDR1 is SGHTS and CDR2 is YDEGEE. V was pared by 2 bases and J by 4 bases, with 3 bases of the junction left unmatched. CDR3 length equals 14 residues. The rearrangement uses TRBV5-8 and TRBJ1-1; 9 positions agree with TRBD1. Sequencing used peripheral blood. The receptor was derived from a woman between 65 and 79 years old with COVID-19, enrolled during active disease. CDR3 sequence (DNA): TGTGCCAGCAGCTTCCGGGACAGGGTCACTGAAGCTTTCTTT. Translated: CASSFRDRVTEAFF.